The 29 T cell receptor beta chains in this list originate from one sample, sequenced in a study of blood T cell repertoires in COVID-19. Assay: immunoSEQ multiplex PCR; the TCRdb copy retains only in-frame clones and omits some. The sample yields a few hundred thousand clones, 80% to 90% seen once. Sequencing input: PBMCs or T cells enriched from blood (not recorded which). The receptor source for this set is a woman between 45 and 65 years old who had recovered from COVID-19.

The gene calls are TRBV6-5 and TRBJ1-2; 10 bases match TRBD1. This CDR3 region has 13 residues. Germline CDR1 is MNHEY and CDR2 is SVGAGI. V shed 5 bases and J 8 bases; nucleotides not matched to a gene: 5. The CDR3 DNA is TGTGCCAGCAGTCCACAGGGACAGGGGGGCTACACCTTC. Its protein product is CASSPQGQGGYTF.

The rearrangement uses TRBV5-1 and TRBJ2-3; 11 bases agree with TRBD2. J gave up 5 bases and V 4 bases, and 3 bases lay outside the gene matches. Germline lookup yields CDR1 SGHRS and CDR2 YFSETQ. The CDR3 length is 14 residues. The CDR3 bases are TGCGCCAGCAGCCAACTAGCGGGGGTAGATACGCAGTATTTT. The encoded protein is CASSQLAGVDTQYF.

This chain connects TRBV5-4 to TRBJ2-2; 8 bases are a match to TRBD2. The germline V gene encodes CDR1 SGHNT and CDR2 YYREEE (reference sequence). This CDR3 is built from 15 residues. V lost 2 bases, J lost 4 bases, and 4 bases stayed unmatched. CDR3 in DNA: TGTGCCAGCAGCTTAAGCGGGAGCGTCACCGGGGAGCTGTTTTTT. Encoded protein: CASSLSGSVTGELFF.

The chain uses TRBV19 and TRBJ1-5; TRBD1 matches 12 bases. Looked up from germline, CDR1 is LNHDA and CDR2 is SQIVND (reference sequence). With V trimmed by 0 bases and J by 5 bases, 17 bases remained unmatched. The CDR3 is made up of 21 amino acids. CDR3 DNA sequence: TGTGCCAGTAGTATAGAGGGACAGGGGGCCCGAACATTTAGTCAATATCAGCCCCAGCATTTT. Protein sequence: CASSIEGQGARTFSQYQPQHF.

V gene TRBV6-1 combines with J gene TRBJ2-7; D uncertain. The CDR3 covers 14 residues. The germline gives CDR1 MNHNS, CDR2 SASEGT. V dropped 2 bases and J dropped 0 bases, with 8 bases sitting between them. Here the CDR3 reads CASSERAYSYEQYF. As DNA, the CDR3 is TGTGCCAGCAGTGAACGCGCGTACTCCTACGAGCAGTACTTC.

This chain joins TRBV2 and TRBJ1-6; TRBD1 aligns across 8 bases. The V segment lost 10 bases and the J segment 7 bases; nucleotides outside the gene matches: 9. The CDR3 loop spans 14 amino acids. In germline, CDR1 is SNHLY, CDR2 FYNNEI. As DNA, the CDR3 is TGTGCCATTACTCGGGACAGGAGAAATTCACCCCTCCACTTT. Protein product: CAITRDRRNSPLHF.

In DNA form, the CDR3 reads TGTGCCAGCGGACAGGAGATTAATGAAAAACTGTTTTTT. It yields the protein CASGQEINEKLFF. The rearrangement links TRBV2 to TRBJ1-4; 7 bases map to TRBD1. V dropped 8 bases and J dropped 4; count of bases not matched to a gene: 4. This CDR3 has 13 residues. The germline CDR1 and CDR2 sequences are SNHLY and FYNNEI.

Only a few counts were recorded for this clone. The chain is built from TRBV4-1 and TRBJ1-2, with D possibly being TRBD1 (5 bases). The CDR3 runs 13 residues. Germline CDR1 is MGHRA and CDR2 is YSYEKL. Trimming took 5 bases from V and 8 from J, leaving 15 bases between them. CDR3 in amino acids: CASSYKQGLGYTF. The CDR3 bases are TGCGCCAGCAGCTATAAGCAGGGACTGGGCTACACCTTC.

This clone was observed a few times. CDR3 nucleotide sequence: TGTGCCAGCAGTTTTCAGGGAATCTCTAACTATGGCTACACCTTC. Translation: CASSFQGISNYGYTF. The chain has TRBV7-9 and TRBJ1-2, with a tentative D call TRBD1 (5 bases). The CDR3 has 15 residues. Germline V gives CDR1 SEHNR, CDR2 FQNEAQ (reference sequence). V was pared by 6 bases and J by 0 bases, with 14 bases between.

The rearrangement links TRBV7-9 to TRBJ1-4; 9 nucleotides agree with TRBD1. Germline V CDR1 and CDR2: SEHNR, FQNEAQ (reference sequence). The CDR3 is 16 residues long. Germline trimming cut 5 bases from V and 6 bases from J; bases unmatched to any gene: 10. This CDR3 reads CASSPKQGARYEKLFF. As DNA, the CDR3 is TGTGCCAGCAGCCCTAAACAGGGGGCGCGGTATGAAAAACTGTTTTTT.

The genes are TRBV6-2 or TRBV6-3 and TRBJ2-1; TRBD2 is a possible D gene (5 bases). Germline V gives CDR1 MNHEY, CDR2 SVGEGT. Trimming pared 0 bases from V and 6 bases from J, leaving 18 bases between. The CDR3 has 17 amino acids. CDR3 sequence: CASSYSSGGIQSNEQFF. DNA of the CDR3: TGTGCCAGCAGTTACTCGAGTGGAGGTATCCAATCCAATGAGCAGTTCTTC.

The chain joins TRBV28 to TRBJ2-7, with D unresolved. Per the germline V gene, CDR1 is MDHEN and CDR2 is SYDVKM. Trimming stripped 6 bases from V and 1 base from J, with 7 bases between. The CDR3 consists of 12 residues. Here the CDR3 DNA reads TGTGCCAGCAGGGAACAGTCCTACGAGCAGTACTTC. Residues: CASREQSYEQYF.

This chain joins TRBV7-9 and TRBJ1-3; a possible D gene is TRBD1 (6 bases). Trimming removed 1 base from V and 0 bases from J, with 7 bases in between. CDR3 size: 15 residues. Germline V gene sequence: CDR1 SEHNR, CDR2 FQNEAQ (reference sequence). The CDR3 sequence: CASSLGDISGNTIYF. DNA for the CDR3: TGTGCCAGCAGCTTAGGGGACATCTCTGGAAACACCATATATTTT.

CDR3 residues: CAWQGAGEKLFF. CDR3 nucleotide sequence: TGTGCCTGGCAGGGGGCGGGTGAAAAACTGTTTTTT. V usage is TRBV7-9 and J usage is TRBJ1-4, with 8 nucleotides matching TRBD1. J gave up 7 bases and V 11 bases, and 6 bases lay outside the gene matches. Germline V gene data show CDR1 as SEHNR and CDR2 as FQNEAQ (reference sequence). This CDR3 has 12 amino acids.

The chain is built from TRBV25-1 and TRBJ2-2, with a possible D match to TRBD1 (6 bases). Germline V gene lookup returns CDR1 MGHDK and CDR2 SYGVNS. Trimming took off 1 base at V and 0 bases at J, with 9 bases between the two ends. The CDR3 has 16 residues. In DNA form, the CDR3 reads TGTGCCAGCAGTGAATTAGGGGGAGCGAACACCGGGGAGCTGTTTTTT. The encoded protein is CASSELGGANTGELFF. The whole variable domain, remainder taken from reference TRBV25-1 and TRBJ2-2, is EADIYQTPRYLVIGTGKKITLECSQTMGHDKMYWYQQDPGMELHLIHYSYGVNSTEKGDLSSESTVSRIRTEHFPLTLESARPSHTSQYLCASSELGGANTGELFFGEGSRLTVL.

This rearrangement joins TRBV7-3 to TRBJ2-1; D may be TRBD2 (6 bases). Germline V lookup: CDR1 SGHTA, CDR2 FQGTGA. With 5 bases removed from V and 4 bases from J, the gap between germline ends came to 18 bases. The CDR3 has 16 amino acids. In nucleotides, the CDR3 is TGTGCCAGCAGCCGGATAGCGGCAGGCATATACAATGAGCAGTTCTTC. This sequence encodes CASSRIAAGIYNEQFF.

With respect to this clone: Other DNA sequences in the sample encode the same CDR3. The chain links TRBV28 to TRBJ2-7, with unresolved D. In germline, CDR1 is MDHEN, CDR2 SYDVKM. The V and J ends lost 1 base and 6 bases respectively, with 4 bases between them. The CDR3 is 11 residues long. CDR3 region: CASSLSREQYF. The DNA of the CDR3 is TGTGCCAGCAGTTTATCCCGCGAGCAGTACTTC.

The rearrangement links TRBV5-4 to TRBJ2-2, with D uncertain. The CDR3 totals 15 residues. Trimming pared 0 bases from V and 6 bases from J, leaving 12 bases between. Per germline, CDR1 SGHNT and CDR2 YYREEE (reference sequence). The CDR3 DNA is TGTGCCAGCAGCTTGGACCGTCGAGGTCCCGGGGAGCTGTTTTTT. This encodes CASSLDRRGPGELFF.

This rearrangement joins TRBV6-5 to TRBJ2-3, with 7 bases lining up with TRBD1. CDR3 size: 14 residues. The germline V gene has CDR1 MNHEY and CDR2 SVGAGI. The CDR3 bases are TGTGCAGCAGTGCAGGACAGGAGCACAGATACGCAGTATTTT. The encoded protein is CAAVQDRSTDTQYF.

V and J are TRBV27 and TRBJ1-5, with D possibly matching TRBD1 (6 bases). The V gene's germline CDR1 is MNHEY and CDR2 SMNVEV (reference sequence). The CDR3 contains 13 residues. The CDR3 DNA reads as TGTGCGACAGGAACAAAGCGCAATCAGCCCCAGCATTTT. The encoded protein is CATGTKRNQPQHF.

The chain combines TRBV23-1 with TRBJ1-1, with TRBD1 matching 9 bases. TRBV23-1 is flagged as an ORF with uncertain function. Trimming took 3 bases from V and 2 from J; bases not matched to a gene: 10. This CDR3 contains 17 residues. CDR3 sequence reads: CASSHPGTGCGNTEAFF. The CDR3 DNA reads TGCGCCAGCAGTCACCCCGGGACAGGGTGTGGAAACACTGAAGCTTTCTTT.

This clone was seen only once. The V and J genes are TRBV28 and TRBJ1-2, with TRBD1 matching over 8 bases. V was pared by 6 bases and J by 8 bases, with 8 bases of the junction left unmatched. The CDR3 has 13 residues. CDR1 is MDHEN, CDR2 SYDVKM, per germline. DNA for the CDR3: TGTGCCAGCAGCTTAGGGGACAGGAGAGGCTACACCTTC. The encoded protein is CASSLGDRRGYTF.

The V call is TRBV27, the J call TRBJ2-3; D gene unclear. Germline V gene sequence: CDR1 MNHEY, CDR2 SMNVEV (reference sequence). The CDR3 spans 11 residues. V lost 6 bases and J lost 2, with 3 bases in between. CDR3 region: CASSNTDTQYF. CDR3 nucleotides: TGTGCCAGCAGCAACACAGATACGCAGTATTTT.

The J gene is TRBJ1-1, the V gene TRBV6-5; D remains unclear. The CDR3 runs to 13 residues. Germline CDR1 reads MNHEY; CDR2 reads SVGAGI. V lost 8 bases to trimming and J lost 1 base, with 11 bases between them. DNA for the CDR3: TGTGCCAGCTGTCTAGTGGCGAACACTGAAGCTTTCTTT. It specifies CASCLVANTEAFF.

This clone was counted once. This chain links TRBV25-1 with TRBJ2-1; TRBD2 agrees at 10 bases. The CDR3 loop spans 17 amino acids. Per germline, CDR1 MGHDK and CDR2 SYGVNS. Trimming removed 4 bases from V and 2 bases from J; junction bases left unmatched: 8. CDR3: CASSASRLAGAYNEQFF. CDR3 DNA: TGTGCCAGCAGTGCCTCCCGGCTAGCGGGAGCCTACAATGAGCAGTTCTTC.

This clone has more than one count but fewer than ten. The chain employs TRBV4-2 and TRBJ2-7, with 8 bases that match TRBD2. The CDR3 sequence is 16 residues long. The V gene end was trimmed by 1 base and the J gene end by 2 bases; junction bases not matched to a gene: 7. CDR1 LGHNA and CDR2 YNFKEQ come from the germline V gene. DNA of the CDR3: TGTGCCAGCAGCCAAGGCCAACTAGCGGATACCTACGAGCAGTACTTC. The encoded protein is CASSQGQLADTYEQYF.

The V and J genes are TRBV2 and TRBJ2-1; 7 nucleotides agree with TRBD1. The length of the CDR3 is 13 residues. Losses at the gene ends were 6 bases for V and 8 bases for J; bases not matched to a gene: 7. CDR1 is SNHLY, CDR2 FYNNEI, per germline. The CDR3 nucleotides read TGTGCCAGCAGCCTCAGGGGGTTCGATGAGCAGTTCTTC. Amino acid sequence: CASSLRGFDEQFF. The whole variable domain, filled in from reference TRBV2 and TRBJ2-1, reads EPEVTQTPSHQVTQMGQEVILRCVPISNHLYFYWYRQILGQKVEFLVSFYNNEISEKSEIFDDQFSVERPDGSNFTLKIRSTKLEDSAMYFCASSLRGFDEQFFGPGTRLTVL.

V is TRBV30 and J is TRBJ1-1; D perhaps matches TRBD1 (5 bases). Trimming shortened V by 5 bases and J by 2 bases, and 12 bases separated the two germline ends. The CDR3 loop spans 13 amino acids. Germline V gene data show CDR1 as GTSNPN and CDR2 as SVGIG (reference sequence). CDR3 protein: CAWATTANTEAFF. The CDR3 DNA follows: TGTGCCTGGGCCACGACAGCAAACACTGAAGCTTTCTTT.

This clone was detected once. This chain links TRBV30 with TRBJ1-5, with D possibly matching TRBD1 (5 bases). Germline V lookup: CDR1 GTSNPN, CDR2 SVGIG (reference sequence). The CDR3 loop spans 15 amino acids. Between the trimmed V and J ends, which lost 0 bases and 0 bases, there was a span of 9 bases. This CDR3 is CAWSVGHNSNQPQHF. The CDR3 nucleotides are TGTGCCTGGAGTGTCGGACACAATAGCAATCAGCCCCAGCATTTT. Using reference TRBV30 and TRBJ1-5 for the parts outside the CDR3, the full variable domain is SQTIHQWPATLVQPVGSPLSLECTVEGTSNPNLYWYRQAAGRGLQLLFYSVGIGQISSEVPQNLSASRPQDRQFILSSKKLLLSDSGFYLCAWSVGHNSNQPQHFGDGTRLSIL.